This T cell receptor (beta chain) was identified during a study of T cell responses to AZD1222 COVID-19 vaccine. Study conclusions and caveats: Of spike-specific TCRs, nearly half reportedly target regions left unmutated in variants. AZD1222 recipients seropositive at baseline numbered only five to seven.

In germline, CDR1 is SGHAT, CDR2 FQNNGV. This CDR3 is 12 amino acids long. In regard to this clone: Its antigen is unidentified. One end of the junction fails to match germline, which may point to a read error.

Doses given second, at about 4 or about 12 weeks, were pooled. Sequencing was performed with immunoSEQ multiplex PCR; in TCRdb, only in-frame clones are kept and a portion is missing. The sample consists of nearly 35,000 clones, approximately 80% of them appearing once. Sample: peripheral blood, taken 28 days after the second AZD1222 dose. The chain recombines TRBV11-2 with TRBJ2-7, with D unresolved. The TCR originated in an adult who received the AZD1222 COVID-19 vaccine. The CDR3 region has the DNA TGTGCCAGCAGCTCCGGGCTAAGTAGGTGTTCCTTC. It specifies CASSSGLSRCSF.